The 5 T cell receptor beta chains listed next were all sequenced from one sample in a study of CD8 T cells in ankylosing spondylitis. TCRdb analysed the 5' RACE reads with MiXCR anew, one entry per CDR3 protein. The data show approximately 300,000 distinct CDR3 sequences, about 19% seen once. Sequences were obtained from blood, either unsorted or a sorted T cell fraction (not recorded which). The receptor set was obtained from a male donor with ankylosing spondylitis or in good health (not recorded which).

This clonotype was detected only a few times. The chain uses TRBV6-1 and TRBJ1-4, with D unresolved. CDR3 size: 13 residues. Germline V CDR1 and CDR2: MNHNS, SASEGT. With 8 bases removed from V and 8 bases from J, the gap between germline ends came to 15 bases. In nucleotides, the CDR3 is TGTGCCAGCGCGGGCAGCCTTAGGGAAAAACTGTTTTTT. It specifies CASAGSLREKLFF.

This clonotype was found a few times. The rearrangement links TRBV27 to TRBJ2-7; TRBD2 aligns across 7 bases. This CDR3 contains 17 residues. V trimming: 4 bases; J trimming: 3 bases; junction bases outside the gene matches: 15. The germline CDR1 and CDR2 sequences are MNHEY and SMNVEV (reference sequence). CDR3 in DNA: TGTGCCAGCAGTTCAGGCGTAGTGGCTAGCGGATACTACGAGCAGTACGTC. Amino acids: CASSSGVVASGYYEQYV.

Regarding this clonotype: The junction departs from germline at one end; a sequencing error may be responsible. This chain links TRBV7-8 with TRBJ2-5, with no clear D. The CDR3 is made up of 16 amino acids. CDR1 is SGHVS, CDR2 FQNEAQ, per germline. The DNA for the CDR3 is TGTGTCAGCAGCTTAAGGGTCCAGACCCTAAGAGAGACCCAGTACTTC. It is translated as CVSSLRVQTLRETQYF.

The rearrangement uses TRBV10-2 and TRBJ2-3; TRBD2 aligns across 13 bases. Looked up from germline, CDR1 is WSHSY and CDR2 is SAAADI. This CDR3 has 18 amino acids. The ends lost 0 bases at V and 1 base at J; junction bases unmatched: 4. This CDR3 reads CASSESGLAGWGTDTQYF. For the CDR3, the DNA is TGCGCCAGCAGTGAGTCGGGACTAGCGGGGTGGGGCACAGATACGCAGTATTTT.

This chain uses TRBV11-2 with TRBJ2-2; D may match TRBD1 or TRBD2 (5 bases each). The CDR3 has 14 residues. CDR1 and CDR2 (germline): SGHAT, FQNNGV. Trimming removed 3 bases at V and 4 bases at J, with 9 bases between. The CDR3 loop is CASSLGVATGELFF. DNA of the CDR3: TGTGCCAGCAGCTTGGGGGTGGCCACCGGGGAGCTGTTTTTT.